The rows below give T cell receptor beta chains drawn from one sample of a study of OX40 agonist ivuxolimab in advanced cancers. The table came from immunoSEQ multiplex PCR; TCRdb's copy has only in-frame clones and leaves some out. The repertoire consists of fewer than 20,000 clones, with approximately 69% occurring once and the leading ten covering around 26%. The sample consisted of CD4+ or CD8+ T cells sorted from blood, taken in a trial of the OX40 agonist ivuxolimab. All receptors derive from an adult with an advanced solid tumor such as melanoma, head and neck, liver or kidney cancer. Each CDR3 is given with its conserved first and last residue. Fields, in order: J gene, clone size, D gene, V gene, CDR3 protein, CDR3 DNA. D genes are given only for firm matches. The listing skips clone size in some rows; elsewhere it reads once, few, many or a size class.

TRBJ2-3,NA,NA,TRBV7-9,CASSTDTQYF,TGTGCCAGCAGCACAGATACGCAGTATTTT
TRBJ2-1,NA,NA,TRBV29-1,CSVESRPNEQFF,TGCAGCGTTGAAAGCCGTCCCAATGAGCAGTTCTTC
TRBJ1-2,NA,TRBD1,TRBV5-4,CASSGDRHPGYTF,TGTGCCAGCAGCGGGGACAGGCATCCTGGCTACACCTTC
TRBJ1-2,NA,NA,TRBV4-3,CASSQDFGPGGYTF,TGCGCCAGCAGCCAAGATTTCGGCCCTGGGGGCTACACCTTC
TRBJ1-1,NA,NA,TRBV7-8,CASTPGPNTEAFF,TGTGCCAGCACCCCCGGCCCCAACACTGAAGCTTTCTTT
TRBJ2-1,NA,TRBD2,TRBV7-2,CASSVLAASYNEQFF,TGTGCCAGCAGCGTACTAGCGGCCTCCTACAATGAGCAGTTCTTC
TRBJ2-7,NA,TRBD2,TRBV9,CASSVGAGVSYEQYF,TGTGCCAGCAGTGTGGGAGCGGGAGTCTCCTACGAGCAGTACTTC
TRBJ2-3,NA,TRBD2,TRBV28,CASSIGLAGGVDTQYF,TGTGCCAGCAGTATCGGACTAGCGGGAGGTGTGGATACGCAGTATTTT
TRBJ2-7,NA,NA,TRBV4-1,CASSQDVSFSYEQYF,TGCGCCAGCAGCCAAGATGTCTCTTTCTCCTACGAGCAGTACTTC
TRBJ2-3,NA,NA,TRBV7-9,CASSSTRGPSTDTQYF,TGTGCCAGCAGCTCGACCCGGGGCCCTAGCACAGATACGCAGTATTTT
TRBJ1-1,NA,NA,TRBV14,CASSPEARETNTEAFF,TGTGCCAGCAGCCCCGAGGCGAGGGAAACGAACACTGAAGCTTTCTTT
TRBJ2-7,NA,NA,TRBV7-9,CASSLGSDYEQYF,TGTGCCAGCAGCTTAGGGTCGGACTACGAGCAGTACTTC
TRBJ1-2,NA,NA,TRBV10-2,CASSESNDVYGYTF,TGCGCCAGCAGTGAGTCGAACGACGTCTATGGCTACACCTTC
TRBJ1-2,NA,NA,TRBV7-9,CASSKFTGNGYGYTF,TGTGCCAGCAGCAAATTCACAGGGAACGGTTATGGCTACACCTTC
TRBJ2-3,NA,TRBD1,TRBV7-6,CASSNRDRSTDTQYF,TGTGCCAGCAGCAACCGGGACAGGAGCACAGATACGCAGTATTTT
TRBJ2-2,NA,NA,TRBV27,CASSPLPTERAGELFF,TGTGCCAGCAGCCCCCTCCCGACCGAGCGCGCCGGGGAGCTGTTTTTT
TRBJ2-7,NA,NA,TRBV16,CASSQSAAVSYEQYF,TGTGCCAGCAGCCAATCGGCAGCCGTTTCCTACGAGCAGTACTTC
TRBJ2-3,NA,NA,TRBV27,CASSFSRADTQYF,TGTGCCAGCAGTTTCTCTAGGGCAGATACGCAGTATTTT
TRBJ1-5,NA,TRBD1,TRBV6-5,CASSLGQGDQPQHF,TGTGCCAGCAGTTTAGGACAGGGAGATCAGCCCCAGCATTTT
TRBJ1-6,NA,TRBD1,TRBV6-6,CASSYLGQGESPLHF,TGTGCCAGCAGTTACCTGGGACAGGGGGAATCACCCCTCCACTTT
TRBJ1-4,NA,TRBD1,TRBV28,CASSPLGGVETNEKLFF,TGTGCCAGCAGTCCCCTAGGGGGCGTAGAAACTAATGAAAAACTGTTTTTT
TRBJ1-4,NA,NA,TRBV28,CASREKLFF,TGTGCCAGCAGAGAAAAACTGTTTTTT
TRBJ1-1,once,NA,TRBV6-5,CASSLDSAVNTEAFF,TGTGCCAGCAGCCTCGATTCGGCGGTGAACACTGAAGCTTTCTTT
TRBJ2-2,NA,TRBD2,TRBV9,CASSVALAGNTGELFF,TGTGCCAGCAGCGTAGCCCTAGCGGGGAACACCGGGGAGCTGTTTTTT
TRBJ2-1,NA,NA,TRBV9,CASSVASTVGNEQFF,TGTGCCAGCAGCGTAGCTAGTACGGTGGGGAATGAGCAGTTCTTC
TRBJ2-3,NA,NA,TRBV7-9,CASSAPSTDTQYF,TGTGCCAGCAGCGCCCCTAGCACAGATACGCAGTATTTT
TRBJ2-5,once,TRBD2,TRBV15,CATSRVGTSGDEQYF,TGTGCCACCAGCAGAGTAGGGACTAGCGGGGATGAGCAGTACTTC
TRBJ2-7,NA,NA,TRBV4-3,CASSQDSWTVNEQYF,TGCGCCAGCAGCCAAGACTCGTGGACGGTCAACGAGCAGTACTTC
TRBJ2-1,few,NA,TRBV5-4,CASSPGSSYNEQFF,TGTGCCAGCAGCCCCGGGAGCTCCTACAATGAGCAGTTCTTC
TRBJ2-1,NA,NA,TRBV29-1,CSVTGQNNEQFF,TGCAGCGTTACCGGACAGAACAATGAGCAGTTCTTC
TRBJ2-5,once,NA,TRBV7-7,CASSPQEAETQYF,TGTGCTAGCAGCCCTCAGGAGGCAGAGACCCAGTACTTC
TRBJ2-3,NA,NA,TRBV6-1,CASRAGTRPGDTQYF,TGTGCCAGCAGAGCCGGGACGCGACCGGGGGATACGCAGTATTTT
TRBJ2-7,medium-sized,NA,TRBV28,CASSLSPGFGYEQYF,TGTGCCAGCAGTTTATCCCCAGGGTTTGGCTACGAGCAGTACTTC
TRBJ2-7,NA,NA,TRBV4-3,CASSQDRNLGYEQYF,TGCGCCAGCAGCCAAGACCGCAACTTGGGATACGAGCAGTACTTC
TRBJ2-5,NA,TRBD1,TRBV2,CASRRGQGAGETQYF,TGTGCCAGCAGGAGGGGACAGGGGGCGGGAGAGACCCAGTACTTC
TRBJ2-1,NA,NA,TRBV6-5,CASMGGNEQFF,TGTGCCAGCATGGGGGGCAATGAGCAGTTCTTC
TRBJ1-5,NA,NA,TRBV28,CASSFGYGNQPQHF,TGTGCCAGCAGTTTTGGGTATGGCAATCAGCCCCAGCATTTT
TRBJ2-7,NA,TRBD1,TRBV2,CASSGLGQGLNPYEQYF,TGTGCCAGCAGTGGGTTGGGACAGGGACTTAATCCCTACGAGCAGTACTTC
TRBJ1-6,NA,NA,TRBV7-2,CASSWGGDSPLHF,TGTGCCAGCAGCTGGGGGGGGGATTCACCCCTCCACTTT
TRBJ2-3,few,TRBD2,TRBV9,CASSQLADTQYF,TGTGCCAGCAGCCAACTAGCGGATACGCAGTATTTT
TRBJ2-3,NA,NA,TRBV9,CASSVAGSTDTQYF,TGTGCCAGCAGCGTAGCAGGTAGCACAGATACGCAGTATTTT
TRBJ2-1,few,TRBD2,TRBV29-1,CSVEDVIAGARYNEQFF,TGCAGCGTTGAAGACGTCATAGCGGGAGCGCGCTACAATGAGCAGTTCTTC
TRBJ2-1,NA,NA,TRBV2,CASRGGGVYNEQFF,TGTGCCAGCAGGGGAGGGGGGGTATACAATGAGCAGTTCTTC
TRBJ2-7,NA,NA,TRBV7-9,CASSLEGTSYEQYF,TGTGCCAGCAGCTTAGAAGGGACGTCCTACGAGCAGTACTTC
TRBJ1-2,NA,TRBD1,TRBV7-2,CASSLTGDGYGYTF,TGTGCCAGCAGCTTGACAGGGGATGGCTATGGCTACACCTTC